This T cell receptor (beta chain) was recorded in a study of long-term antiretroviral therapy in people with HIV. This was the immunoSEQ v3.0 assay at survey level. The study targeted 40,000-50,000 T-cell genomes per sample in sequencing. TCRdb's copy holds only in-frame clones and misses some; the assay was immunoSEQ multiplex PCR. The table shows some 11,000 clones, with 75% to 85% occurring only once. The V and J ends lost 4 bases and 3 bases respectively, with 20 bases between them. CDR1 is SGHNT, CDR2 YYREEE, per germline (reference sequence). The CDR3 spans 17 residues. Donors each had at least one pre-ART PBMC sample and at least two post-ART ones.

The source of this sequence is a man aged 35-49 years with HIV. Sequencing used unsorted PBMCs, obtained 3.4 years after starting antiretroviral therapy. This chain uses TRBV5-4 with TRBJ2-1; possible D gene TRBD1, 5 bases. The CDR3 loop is CASSQANDRASYNEQFF. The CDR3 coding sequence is TGTGCCAGCAGCCAAGCAAATGACAGAGCAAGCTACAATGAGCAGTTCTTC.